The sequence of this T cell receptor beta chain was determined in a study of T cell responses to AZD1222 COVID-19 vaccine. Study-level points and caveats: The donor cohort was predominantly white British with a female majority, and clonal diversity may have been underestimated.

TCRdb's table, derived via immunoSEQ multiplex PCR, lists solely in-frame clones and lacks some. The sample has about 130,000 clones; 85% to 95% are singletons. Notes on this clone: The antigen is undetermined.

CDR1 is MGHRA, CDR2 YSYEKL, per germline. This CDR3 region has 17 residues. Trimming left V 2 bases short and J 5 bases short, with 19 bases between. Source: peripheral blood, taken on day 0 of AZD1222 vaccination. V usage is TRBV4-1 and J usage is TRBJ1-5, with TRBD1 as a possible D gene (5 bases). The TCR was taken from an adult in good health. The DNA for the CDR3 is TGCGCCAGCAGCCAATGGGCGCTGGGGAGGGGTGATCAGCCCCAGCATTTT. This encodes CASSQWALGRGDQPQHF.